The clone carrying this TCR beta chain was recorded many times. Antigen specificity is unknown. The data were obtained in a study of T cells after yellow fever vaccination. Looking at the study overall: Libraries from low-cell-number fractions were prepared with the SMART-Seq v4 Ultra Low Input RNA kit. Study-wide findings and caveats: There was a possibility that FACS-sorted repertoires contained abundant clonotypes contaminating from the bulk population. The secondary T-cell response peaked on day 5, not day 15, but was weaker.

In making TCR cDNA, 5'RACE template switching added a universal primer site and UMIs to it. MiXCR, run by TCRdb on the 5' RACE reads, gives a single entry per CDR3 protein. Of under 300,000 distinct CDR3 sequences listed, 6.9% were seen once; the top ten hold approximately 0.87%. Deletions cut 6 bases from V and 0 bases from J, with 9 bases between. CDR3 length: 13 amino acids. Germline V lookup: CDR1 SGHRS, CDR2 YFSETQ. The receptor was derived from a man aged 25-40 years who received the YFV17D yellow fever vaccine. The sample consisted of CD4+ T cells sorted from PBMCs, taken 15 days after the yellow fever booster vaccination. This rearrangement joins TRBV5-1 to TRBJ1-1; D remains ambiguous. The CDR3 region is CASTDILNTEAFF. CDR3 coding DNA: TGCGCCAGCACTGATATACTGAACACTGAAGCTTTCTTT.